Sequencing of this T cell receptor beta chain was carried out in a study of blood T cell repertoires in COVID-19. Study-wide context: Sites in the United States, Italy and Spain provided acute and convalescent COVID-19 samples. PBMCs, B-cell-depleted T cells, or T cells provided the cDNA or gDNA that made up the material.

Trimming removed 5 bases at V and 4 bases at J, with 17 bases between. Germline V gene sequence: CDR1 SEHNR, CDR2 FQNEAQ (reference sequence). The CDR3 runs 15 residues. This clone was seen a handful of times. Original handling: Nucleated cell counts were estimated from reference gene primer amplification. Data came from immunoSEQ multiplex PCR; TCRdb stores just in-frame clones and leaves some out. That table is the source of V, J and clone size, and D and trimming were worked out from the DNA. The data show some 260,000 clones, with around three quarters seen just once and around 3.2% held by the top ten.

The J gene is TRBJ1-2, the V gene TRBV7-9; no clear D. Source material: peripheral blood. The sequence derives from a woman over 75 with acute or convalescent COVID-19. CDR3 residues: CASSPEAGVGYGYTF. CDR3 sequence (DNA): TGTGCCAGCAGCCCGGAGGCCGGGGTGGGCTATGGCTACACCTTC.